This is a list of T cell receptor beta chains from one sample in a study of blood T cell repertoires in COVID-19. Profiling relied on immunoSEQ multiplex PCR, and the TCRdb table lists in-frame clones only, not all of them. The sample contains under 150,000 clones, roughly 84% of which appear only once. Sequencing was done on a sample of PBMCs or T cells enriched from blood (not recorded which). These receptors were collected from a woman aged 45-65 years who had been exposed to COVID-19. Each CDR3 is given with its conserved first and last residue. D genes are given only for firm matches.

V: TRBV5-1
D: NA
J: TRBJ2-3
CDR3: CASSLSTGRTDTQYF

V: TRBV4-1
D: NA
J: TRBJ2-7
CDR3: CASSQVAGTPTYEQYF

V: TRBV27
D: NA
J: TRBJ1-4
CDR3: CASSRWGGGVEKLFF

V: TRBV27
D: NA
J: TRBJ1-6
CDR3: CASSLSIPDGGSPLHF

V: TRBV4-3
D: NA
J: TRBJ2-3
CDR3: CASSQELPDTQYF

V: TRBV18
D: TRBD1
J: TRBJ1-6
CDR3: CASSPWGTGDSPLHF

V: TRBV2
D: NA
J: TRBJ1-5
CDR3: CASSEEINQPQHF

V: TRBV5-6
D: TRBD1
J: TRBJ2-1
CDR3: CASSYGTGIYNEQFF

V: TRBV2
D: NA
J: TRBJ2-1
CDR3: CASTRSYNEQFF

V: TRBV19
D: TRBD1
J: TRBJ1-2
CDR3: CASSIARGNYGYTF

V: TRBV11-3
D: NA
J: TRBJ2-1
CDR3: CASSVGGPSYNEQFF

V: TRBV11-3
D: TRBD2
J: TRBJ2-7
CDR3: CASSLGGGGPPYEQYF

V: TRBV5-6
D: TRBD1
J: TRBJ2-7
CDR3: CASSPRDSLIYEQYF

V: TRBV6-5
D: NA
J: TRBJ1-6
CDR3: CASSSPHRASPLHF

V: TRBV19
D: TRBD1
J: TRBJ1-5
CDR3: CASSTGDRGNQPQHF

V: TRBV9
D: TRBD1
J: TRBJ2-7
CDR3: CASSPTGQIYEQYF

V: TRBV18
D: TRBD1
J: TRBJ2-5
CDR3: CASSSRRTGDQETQYF